This TCR beta chain was sequenced for a study of tumor-infiltrating lymphocytes in primary liver carcinoma. For each extraction, RNA and DNA were obtained together from around 20-30 mg of unsorted bulk tissue. Constant-region priming of roughly 500 ng total RNA yielded TCR beta cDNA. TCR beta libraries came from three nested multiplex PCR rounds using slightly modified ARM-PCR. TRBV1-TRBV30 forward primers paired with a C-beta reverse primer were used in the first two PCR rounds, which ran approximately 10 cycles each. TCRdb redid the calling of the multiplex PCR reads with MiXCR, one entry per CDR3 protein. The data contain approximately 190,000 distinct CDR3 sequences, around four fifths of them seen just once; the ten biggest clones take up 15% to 20%. V was cut by 7 bases and J by 0 bases, with 9 bases left in between. From germline, CDR1 is MNHNY and CDR2 SVGAGI (reference sequence). The CDR3 is made up of 14 amino acids.

The clonotype originates from a man aged 35 to 55 with primary liver carcinoma and hepatitis B virus infection. The chain links TRBV6-6 to TRBJ2-2; D possibly corresponds to TRBD1 (5 bases). The sequencing sample was made of tumor tissue from primary liver carcinoma. CDR3 sequence reads: CASTVGPNTGELFF. The CDR3 DNA reads as TGTGCCAGCACTGTGGGGCCGAACACCGGGGAGCTGTTTTTT.